A single sample is the source of the 20 T cell receptor beta chains below, sequenced in a study of shared clonotypes between healthy human individuals. Data came from immunoSEQ multiplex PCR; TCRdb stores just in-frame clones and leaves some out. The sample has 2 million to 2.5 million clones, 90% to 97% seen once. Input material: naive CD4+ T cells sorted from blood. Subset denoted: CD45RA+ positively selected. The receptors come from a young man in good health.

This chain uses TRBV7-5 with TRBJ2-7; the table gives TRBD1 as D, unverified against the DNA. TRBV7-5 is reported as a pseudogene. The CDR3 runs to 17 residues. The CDR3 here is CARSSRTGASGIHEQYF. The CDR3 nucleotides are TGTGCCAGAAGCTCGCGGACAGGGGCGTCGGGAATCCACGAGCAGTACTTC.

The rearrangement uses TRBV5-1 and TRBJ2-7, with 11 bases that match TRBD2. Trimming cost V 4 bases and J 1 base; bases outside gene matches: 4. Germline assignment: CDR1 SGHRS and CDR2 YFSETQ. The CDR3 length is 15 residues. The CDR3 nucleotides are TGCGCCAGCAGCGACCTAGCGGGGGGATCCTACGAGCAGTACTTC. Translated: CASSDLAGGSYEQYF. Based on the CDR3 plus reference TRBV5-1 and TRBJ2-7, the full variable domain is KAGVTQTPRYLIKTRGQQVTLSCSPISGHRSVSWYQQTPGQGLQFLFEYFSETQRNKGNFPGRFSGRQFSNSRSEMNVSTLELGDSALYLCASSDLAGGSYEQYFGPGTRLTVT.

Notes on this clone: The same CDR3 arises from other DNA sequences in this sample as well. The chain links TRBV7-9 to TRBJ1-2; no firm D call. V was clipped by 2 bases and J by 3 bases, with 4 bases between them. Germline assignment: CDR1 SEHNR and CDR2 FQNEAQ (reference sequence). The CDR3 covers 12 residues. CDR3 nucleotide sequence: TGTGCCAGCAGCTTAACGGACTATGGCTACACCTTC. Protein: CASSLTDYGYTF.

V is TRBV11-2 and J is TRBJ2-1, with D unresolved. Germline-derived CDR1 and CDR2 are SGHAT and FQNNGV. The length of the CDR3 is 11 residues. The ends were cut back, 4 bases at V and 10 bases at J, with 8 bases in the middle. The CDR3 protein is CASSSPAEQFF. The CDR3 DNA follows: TGTGCCAGCAGCTCTCCGGCCGAGCAGTTCTTC.

The chain carries TRBV27 and TRBJ2-6; a weak D match, TRBD1 (6 bases). V lost 4 bases and J 2 bases, leaving 12 bases between the germline ends. This CDR3 has 16 amino acids. Germline CDR1 reads MNHEY; CDR2 reads SMNVEV (reference sequence). As DNA, the CDR3 is TGTGCCAGCAGTTCCCGGACAGATACTGGGGCCAACGTCCTGACTTTC. Translated: CASSSRTDTGANVLTF.

The chain links TRBV29-1 to TRBJ1-3; D is ambiguous. Looked up from germline, CDR1 is SQVTM and CDR2 is ANQGSEA. The CDR3 is made up of 13 amino acids. Trimming took 2 bases from V and 1 from J, leaving 6 bases between them. CDR3 DNA: TGCAGCGTTGAATCTAAATCTGGAAACACCATATATTTT. It codes for CSVESKSGNTIYF.

V usage is TRBV28 and J usage is TRBJ1-2; D uncertain. Germline lookup yields CDR1 MDHEN and CDR2 SYDVKM. This CDR3 has 15 amino acids. Trimming removed 4 bases at V and 4 bases at J, with 16 bases between. CDR3 sequence reads: CASSSQASKAYGYTF. CDR3 bases: TGTGCCAGCAGTTCTCAGGCGTCCAAAGCCTATGGCTACACCTTC.

This clone has a single count. The rearrangement links TRBV27 to TRBJ1-2, with D possibly being TRBD1 (5 bases). The CDR3 runs to 14 residues. Between the trimmed V and J ends, which lost 5 bases and 0 bases, there was a span of 10 bases. Germline assignment: CDR1 MNHEY and CDR2 SMNVEV (reference sequence). The CDR3 spells CASSTGPSNYGYTF. CDR3 sequence (DNA): TGTGCCAGCAGTACAGGCCCATCTAACTATGGCTACACCTTC.

V is TRBV6-6 and J is TRBJ1-5; D not certain. The CDR3 length is 16 residues. CDR1 is MNHNY and CDR2 is SVGAGI in the germline V gene (reference sequence). The V and J ends lost 0 bases and 0 bases respectively, with 9 bases between them. CDR3 protein: CASSYSGQYSNQPQHF. Written as DNA, the CDR3 is TGTGCCAGCAGTTACTCCGGGCAGTATAGCAATCAGCCCCAGCATTTT.

This clone was seen only once. The V gene is TRBV11-2, the J gene TRBJ2-3; no reliable D call. The CDR3 is 13 amino acids. Trimming took 1 base from V and 8 from J, leaving 10 bases between them. The germline V gene has CDR1 SGHAT and CDR2 FQNNGV. The CDR3 protein is CASSLGWGRTQYF. CDR3 DNA: TGTGCCAGCAGCTTAGGGTGGGGTCGTACGCAGTATTTT.

This chain uses TRBV7-2 with TRBJ1-2; 7 bases align to TRBD1. CDR1 and CDR2 from the germline V gene are SGHTA and FQGNSA. The CDR3 has 15 residues. Trimming at V came to 2 bases and at J to 5 bases, leaving 8 bases not matched to a gene. CDR3 bases: TGTGCCAGCAGCTTAAGGGGCGTCAGGGGGTATGGCTACACCTTC. Translating it yields CASSLRGVRGYGYTF.

The rearrangement links TRBV7-2 to TRBJ1-5, with TRBD1 identical over 7 bases. Trimming at V came to 4 bases and at J to 6 bases, leaving 9 bases not matched to a gene. The CDR3 is made up of 15 amino acids. CDR1 SGHTA and CDR2 FQGNSA come from the germline V gene. In nucleotides, the CDR3 is TGTGCCAGCAGCTCCCAGGGGGGATTGGCTCAGCCCCAGCATTTT. Encoded protein: CASSSQGGLAQPQHF.

The chain couples TRBV7-2 to TRBJ1-4; possible D gene TRBD1, 5 bases. There are 15 residues in the CDR3. In germline, CDR1 is SGHTA, CDR2 FQGNSA. V lost 1 base to trimming and J lost 7 bases, with 13 bases between them. The CDR3 coding sequence is TGTGCCAGCAGCTTAGGGCTCAGGGATCGTGAAAAACTGTTTTTT. Amino acids: CASSLGLRDREKLFF.

J is TRBJ2-7 and V is TRBV5-1; 7 nucleotides align to TRBD2. CDR1 and CDR2 from the germline V gene are SGHRS and YFSETQ. The ends lost 5 bases at V and 7 bases at J; junction bases unmatched: 9. This CDR3 spans 13 amino acids. CDR3: CASRLMASGEQYF. The DNA of the CDR3 is TGCGCCAGCAGGCTTATGGCTAGCGGAGAGCAGTACTTC.

As to this clone: This sample includes further DNA sequences coding for the same CDR3. The J gene is TRBJ1-1, the V gene TRBV28, with 8 bases lining up with TRBD1. The CDR3 sequence is 14 residues long. With 5 bases clipped from V and 5 bases from J, the junction kept 7 bases outside the gene matches. Per the germline V gene, CDR1 is MDHEN and CDR2 is SYDVKM. The CDR3, as DNA: TGTGCCAGCAGTCTCGGACAGGGATCGACTGAAGCTTTCTTT. Encoded protein: CASSLGQGSTEAFF.

Turning to this clone: The same CDR3 can be traced to other DNA sequences in this sample. The V call is TRBV7-3, the J call TRBJ2-7; 9 nucleotides agree with TRBD1. Germline CDR1 reads SGHTA; CDR2 reads FQGTGA. This CDR3 spans 14 amino acids. The V gene end was trimmed by 5 bases and the J gene end by 2 bases; junction bases not matched to a gene: 4. The CDR3 loop is CASSPGQGPYEQYF. DNA for the CDR3: TGTGCCAGCAGCCCGGGACAGGGTCCCTACGAGCAGTACTTC. Full variable domain (outside the CDR3, taken from reference TRBV7-3 and TRBJ2-7): GAGVSQTPSNKVTEKGKYVELRCDPISGHTALYWYRQSLGQGPEFLIYFQGTGAADDSGLPNDRFFAVRPEGSVSTLKIQRTERGDSAVYLCASSPGQGPYEQYFGPGTRLTVT.

The chain recombines TRBV5-1 with TRBJ1-6; weak D call: TRBD1 (6 bases). Germline V gives CDR1 SGHRS, CDR2 YFSETQ. V was shortened by 4 bases and J by 7 bases, with 18 bases between the two germline ends. The CDR3 contains 16 residues. The CDR3 bases are TGCGCCAGCAGCCCGAGGGGGGTGCAGGGGAATTCACCCCTCCACTTT. Translating gives CASSPRGVQGNSPLHF.

The V call is TRBV11-2, the J call TRBJ2-7; TRBD2 matches 10 bases. CDR3 length equals 16 residues. Per germline, CDR1 SGHAT and CDR2 FQNNGV. V gave up 5 bases and J gave up 3 bases; unmatched junction bases: 10. The CDR3, as DNA: TGTGCCAGCAGCCCCCTGAGCGGGAGGGCCATCTACGAGCAGTACTTC. This codes for CASSPLSGRAIYEQYF.

V usage is TRBV2 and J usage is TRBJ2-7, with a possible D match to TRBD2 (6 bases). CDR3 length: 17 residues. Germline values: CDR1 SNHLY, CDR2 FYNNEI. V shed 4 bases and J shed 5 bases, with 24 bases lying between them. The CDR3 nucleotides read TGTGCCAGCAGTGTTAGGAACAGTCTCCACCGGGGGAACGAGCAGTACTTC. It specifies CASSVRNSLHRGNEQYF.

The rearrangement links TRBV5-1 to TRBJ2-3; the D gene could be TRBD1 or TRBD2 (5 bases each). This CDR3 comprises 16 residues. Germline V lookup: CDR1 SGHRS, CDR2 YFSETQ. V shed 0 bases and J shed 1 base, with 12 bases lying between them. The CDR3 DNA reads TGCGCCAGCAGCTTGGGCCAGGGAGAGGGCACAGATACGCAGTATTTT. It yields the protein CASSLGQGEGTDTQYF.